Included here is one T cell receptor beta chain sequence, with context. Its antigen is still unknown. Trimming took 5 bases from V and 10 from J, leaving 15 bases between them. Germline assignment: CDR1 MDHEN and CDR2 SYDVKM. The CDR3 loop spans 14 amino acids. These data belong to a study of T cell repertoires in cytomegalovirus infection. One entry per CDR3 protein results from TCRdb running MiXCR on the reads. The repertoire holds fewer than 850,000 distinct CDR3 sequences, with 25% to 35% as singletons. The chain has TRBV28 and TRBJ1-6, with D perhaps matching TRBD1 (5 bases). The TCR was taken from a human donor in good health (CMV status not recorded). Some clones in this sample may be carry-over from other donors' samples. The sample was cultured CD8+ T cells from PBMCs, taken from culture after CMV antigen stimulation. The CDR3 nucleotides are TGTGCCAGCAGTGCCGGGACCCAGGGATCACCCCTCCACTTT. Its protein product is CASSAGTQGSPLHF.